Listed here are 21 T cell receptor beta chains from one sample, sequenced in a study of T cells in Graves' hyperthyroidism and ophthalmopathy. Amplified regions were TCR beta CDR3 sequences from RNA transcripts. TCR CDR3 underwent first-round RT-PCR with the HTBI primer set. MiXCR, run by TCRdb on the multiplex PCR reads, gives a single entry per CDR3 protein. Of fewer than 800,000 distinct CDR3 sequences listed, about a sixth are singletons. Sample: blood. All receptors come from a man aged 18 to 30 with Graves' hyperthyroidism.

This clonotype occurred a few times. The chain links TRBV7-9 to TRBJ1-1; no clear D. CDR3 length: 17 amino acids. Germline loops: CDR1 SEHNR, CDR2 FQNEAQ (reference sequence). V was trimmed by 5 bases and J by 3 bases, leaving 22 bases between them. The CDR3 here is CASSPPIGLMDYTEAFF. DNA of the CDR3: TGTGCCAGCAGCCCCCCCATAGGGCTAATGGACTACACTGAAGCTTTCTTT.

The chain is built from TRBV6-6 and TRBJ1-5; D gene unclear. Germline assignment: CDR1 MNHNY and CDR2 SVGAGI (reference sequence). The CDR3 loop spans 12 amino acids. Trimming left V 2 bases short and J 7 bases short, with 6 bases between. The CDR3 DNA sequence: TGTGCCAGCAGTTACGAGGGACAGCCCCAGCATTTT. As protein: CASSYEGQPQHF.

This clonotype has a count of ten or more. The rearrangement links TRBV10-1 to TRBJ2-5; TRBD2 matches 14 bases. Germline assignment: CDR1 WNHNN and CDR2 SYGVQD (reference sequence). V shed 6 bases, J shed 2 bases, and the junction held 8 bases outside the gene matches. CDR3 size: 17 residues. CDR3 region: CASRTSGRALGQETQYF. CDR3 DNA: TGCGCCAGCAGGACTAGCGGGAGGGCCCTAGGTCAAGAGACCCAGTACTTC.

This clonotype was observed a handful of times. A read error may explain this, as a much larger clone is one base away. The chain links TRBV28 to TRBJ2-3; D assignment may be TRBD1 or TRBD2 (5 bases each). The germline V gene encodes CDR1 MDHEN and CDR2 SYDVKM. The CDR3 has 15 amino acids. Deletions cut 8 bases from V and 1 base from J, with 16 bases between. CDR3 coding DNA: TGTGCCAGCGGGACCCGGGACGGGGGCACAGATACGCAGTATTTT. The encoded protein is CASGTRDGGTDTQYF.

This clonotype was detected only a few times. J is TRBJ2-3 and V is TRBV3-1; D is undetermined. The CDR3 covers 14 residues. Germline assignment: CDR1 LGHDT and CDR2 YNNKEL (reference sequence). V lost 1 base, J lost 6 bases, and 11 bases lay in between. CDR3 amino acids: CASSQGMFRDTQYF. The CDR3 DNA reads TGTGCCAGCAGCCAAGGAATGTTCAGGGATACGCAGTATTTT.

The rearrangement uses TRBV25-1 and TRBJ1-2; the D is unclear. Trimming took 11 bases from V and 1 from J, leaving 8 bases between them. Germline assignment: CDR1 MGHDK and CDR2 SYGVNS. The CDR3 is 11 residues long. This CDR3 is CASTDNYGYTF. CDR3 in DNA: TGTGCCTCCACAGATAACTATGGCTACACCTTC.

This clonotype was found many times. This chain connects TRBV28 to TRBJ1-2, with D perhaps matching TRBD1 (5 bases). The CDR3 extends over 15 amino acids. The ends were cut back, 5 bases at V and 4 bases at J, with 17 bases in the middle. Germline V gene lookup returns CDR1 MDHEN and CDR2 SYDVKM. CDR3 amino acids: CASSIGKQVLYGYTF. In nucleotides, the CDR3 is TGTGCCAGCAGTATAGGGAAACAGGTACTCTATGGCTACACCTTC.

There are many counts of this clonotype. V gene TRBV2 combines with J gene TRBJ2-3; tentative D call: TRBD2 (5 bases). In germline, CDR1 is SNHLY, CDR2 FYNNEI. Trimming removed 4 bases from V and 0 bases from J, with 11 bases in between. This CDR3 contains 15 residues. This CDR3 reads CASSGESSSTDTQYF. The CDR3 bases are TGTGCCAGCAGTGGGGAGTCTTCTAGCACAGATACGCAGTATTTT.

This clonotype was counted at least ten times. V and J are TRBV29-1 and TRBJ2-5, with D possibly TRBD1 on 5 matching bases. The CDR3 contains 16 residues. The V end lost 2 bases, the J end lost 1 base, and 17 bases lay between the germline ends. The germline CDR1 and CDR2 sequences are SQVTM and ANQGSEA. CDR3 amino acids: CSVEPQGDIIQETQYF. In nucleotides, the CDR3 is TGCAGCGTTGAACCGCAGGGCGATATTATCCAAGAGACCCAGTACTTC.

This clonotype was seen a few times. This chain uses TRBV6-5 with TRBJ2-1, with 7 bases matching TRBD2. Trimming cost V 4 bases and J 6 bases; bases outside gene matches: 3. CDR1 MNHEY and CDR2 SVGAGI come from the germline V gene. The CDR3 spans 13 residues. The CDR3 DNA is TGTGCCAGCAGTTCCCGGACTAGCAATGAGCAGTTCTTC. Protein sequence: CASSSRTSNEQFF.

This clonotype turned up a few times. The chain uses TRBV7-7 and TRBJ2-2, with D hard to call. The CDR3 has 14 amino acids. V was cut by 2 bases and J by 3 bases, with 7 bases left in between. Germline loops: CDR1 SSHAT, CDR2 FNYEAQ (reference sequence). CDR3 sequence reads: CASSLNPDTGELFF. The CDR3 region has the DNA TGTGCCAGCAGCTTAAACCCTGACACCGGGGAGCTGTTTTTT.

The V gene is TRBV11-2, the J gene TRBJ2-3; D unresolved. The CDR3 consists of 15 residues. V lost 0 bases to trimming and J lost 5 bases, with 12 bases between them. Per the germline V gene, CDR1 is SGHAT and CDR2 is FQNNGV. The CDR3: CASSLDWGSQDTQYF. CDR3 DNA: TGTGCCAGCAGCTTAGATTGGGGATCCCAAGATACGCAGTATTTT.

This clonotype occurred a few times. This CDR3 is CASSLLAGAGVTYNEQFF. CDR3 nucleotide sequence: TGTGCCAGCAGCCTATTAGCGGGAGCGGGGGTTACCTACAATGAGCAGTTCTTC. The chain combines TRBV7-8 with TRBJ2-1; 9 bases line up with TRBD2. This CDR3 region has 18 residues. After removal of 5 bases from V and 2 bases from J, the junction contained 13 bases not matched to a gene. Germline-derived CDR1 and CDR2 are SGHVS and FQNEAQ.

The genes are TRBV5-6 and TRBJ2-1; TRBD2 matches at 9 bases. CDR1 is SGHDT and CDR2 is YYEEEE in the germline V gene. V lost 6 bases, J lost 7 bases, and 11 bases stayed unmatched. The CDR3 sequence is 15 residues long. The CDR3 sequence is CASMYGGRAPNEQFF. The CDR3 bases are TGTGCCAGCATGTATGGCGGGAGGGCCCCGAATGAGCAGTTCTTC.

This clonotype was detected ten times or more. The chain combines TRBV28 with TRBJ2-7, with D possibly being TRBD2 (6 bases). The germline V and J ends were trimmed by 5 bases and 3 bases, with 23 bases remaining between them. The CDR3 has 17 residues. Germline-derived CDR1 and CDR2 are MDHEN and SYDVKM. CDR3 coding DNA: TGTGCCAGCAGTCCTTTCTTCGGGGTAGCGGTGATCTACGAGCAGTACTTC. Amino acid sequence: CASSPFFGVAVIYEQYF.

This clonotype was detected a few times. This chain joins TRBV20-1 and TRBJ2-3, with 7 bases lining up with TRBD2. Germline CDR1 reads DFQATT; CDR2 reads SNEGSKA (reference sequence). This CDR3 region has 14 residues. V lost 6 bases to trimming and J lost 4 bases; unmatched junction nucleotides: 10. CDR3 in amino acids: CSARPSGAADTQYF. The CDR3 DNA reads TGCAGTGCGCGCCCTAGCGGCGCCGCAGATACGCAGTATTTT.

The CDR3 reads CASSVGGSDYEQYF. Here the CDR3 DNA reads TGTGCCAGCAGCGTCGGGGGAAGTGACTACGAGCAGTACTTC. The V and J genes are TRBV9 and TRBJ2-7; the D gene is possibly TRBD2 (6 bases). Germline V gives CDR1 SGDLS, CDR2 YYNGEE. The CDR3 has 14 amino acids. V gave up 2 bases and J gave up 3 bases, with 12 bases separating them.

This clonotype was observed a few times. The genes are TRBV4-3 and TRBJ1-3, with D hard to call. V was trimmed by 5 bases and J by 0 bases, leaving 11 bases between them. Germline V CDR1 and CDR2: LGHNA, YSLEER. This CDR3 spans 15 amino acids. Written as DNA, the CDR3 is TGCGCCAGCAGCGTGAGGGAGGGCTCTGGAAACACCATATATTTT. Translated, it gives CASSVREGSGNTIYF.

The table lists this clonotype with a few counts. The genes are TRBV4-3 and TRBJ2-1; 12 bases are a match to TRBD2. CDR3 length: 17 residues. CDR1 LGHNA and CDR2 YSLEER come from the germline V gene. V gave up 1 base and J gave up 7 bases; unmatched junction bases: 8. In DNA, the CDR3 is TGCGCCAGCAGCCAAGTGCCTAGCGGGAGGGCGGGGAATGAGCAGTTCTTC. Encoded protein: CASSQVPSGRAGNEQFF.

This clonotype occurred many times. The chain uses TRBV28 and TRBJ2-2, with D possibly being TRBD1 or TRBD2 (5 bases each). Trimming shortened V by 7 bases and J by 8 bases, and 17 bases separated the two germline ends. CDR1 is MDHEN and CDR2 is SYDVKM in the germline V gene. This CDR3 is 14 amino acids long. CDR3 DNA: TGTGCCAGCAATCGGGACCGACGAGCAGGGGAGCTGTTTTTT. Amino acids: CASNRDRRAGELFF.

This clonotype was counted many times. The J gene is TRBJ1-4, the V gene TRBV13; D is uncertain. The CDR3 loop spans 15 amino acids. In germline, CDR1 is PRHDT, CDR2 FYEKMQ (reference sequence). Trimming left V 5 bases short and J 0 bases short, with 10 bases between. DNA for the CDR3: TGTGCCAGCAGCAACCGACAAGCAACTAATGAAAAACTGTTTTTT. It yields the protein CASSNRQATNEKLFF.